Listed here are 19 T cell receptor beta chains from one sample, sequenced in a study of T cells in narcolepsy. Data came from immunoSEQ multiplex PCR; TCRdb stores just in-frame clones and leaves some out. The sample shows about 35,000 clones, 80% of them seen only once. Source material: memory (CD45RA-) CD4+ T cells from blood. These TCRs come from a human donor in good health.

The chain recombines TRBV6-5 with TRBJ2-1, with 7 bases aligning to TRBD1. Germline CDR1 MNHEY, CDR2 SVGAGI. The CDR3 has 14 amino acids. Trimming took 5 bases from V and 4 from J; bases not matched to a gene: 5. CDR3 in DNA: TGTGCCAGCAGTCCTAGGGGGCTGTACAATGAGCAGTTCTTC. This sequence encodes CASSPRGLYNEQFF.

This clone appeared a single time. V and J are TRBV11-2 and TRBJ2-7; 7 bases fit TRBD1. Trimming at V came to 5 bases and at J to 4 bases, leaving 2 bases not matched to a gene. The CDR3 contains 12 residues. Germline V CDR1 and CDR2: SGHAT, FQNNGV. CDR3 bases: TGTGCCAGCAGCACGGGACAGTACGAGCAGTACTTC. Translating gives CASSTGQYEQYF. The entire variable domain, with the rest obtained from reference TRBV11-2 and TRBJ2-7, is as follows: EAGVAQSPRYKIIEKRQSVAFWCNPISGHATLYWYQQILGQGPKLLIQFQNNGVVDDSQLPKDRFSAERLKGVDSTLKIQPAKLEDSAVYLCASSTGQYEQYFGPGTRLTVT.

The V gene is TRBV9, the J gene TRBJ2-3; 7 nucleotides agree with TRBD1. The trim removed 8 bases at V and 2 bases at J, leaving 14 bases unmatched. Germline CDR1 is SGDLS and CDR2 is YYNGEE. The CDR3 covers 16 residues. The CDR3 protein is CASKDPGTDYTDTQYF. The CDR3 region has the DNA TGTGCCAGTAAAGATCCCGGGACAGATTACACAGATACGCAGTATTTT.

The chain links TRBV4-3 to TRBJ2-3, with D hard to call. The length of the CDR3 is 14 residues. Germline CDR1 reads LGHNA; CDR2 reads YSLEER. V was cut by 0 bases and J by 2 bases, with 6 bases left in between. CDR3 residues: CASSQEGYTDTQYF. The DNA of the CDR3 is TGCGCCAGCAGCCAAGAGGGCTACACAGATACGCAGTATTTT.

The genes are TRBV4-1 and TRBJ2-7; 9 positions match TRBD2. The CDR3 is 15 amino acids. V gave up 1 base and J gave up 3 bases; unmatched junction bases: 4. CDR1 and CDR2 (germline): MGHRA, YSYEKL. The CDR3 here is CASSQGAGGLYEQYF. The CDR3 DNA reads as TGCGCCAGCAGCCAAGGGGCGGGGGGGCTCTACGAGCAGTACTTC.

The gene calls are TRBV19 and TRBJ2-3; weak D call: TRBD1 (5 bases). Germline lookup yields CDR1 LNHDA and CDR2 SQIVND (reference sequence). Trimming cost V 7 bases and J 7 bases, with 15 bases left between them. The CDR3 is made up of 13 amino acids. DNA of the CDR3: TGTGCCAGTAAATTGATAGGGGAAAATACGCAGTATTTT. This translates into CASKLIGENTQYF. Full variable domain (missing parts from reference TRBV19 and TRBJ2-3): DGGITQSPKYLFRKEGQNVTLSCEQNLNHDAMYWYRQDPGQGLRLIYYSQIVNDFQKGDIAEGYSVSREKKESFPLTVTSAQKNPTAFYLCASKLIGENTQYFGPGTRLTVL.

This clone has a single count. The chain has TRBV28 and TRBJ1-1; D is possibly TRBD1 (6 bases). CDR1 MDHEN and CDR2 SYDVKM come from the germline V gene. The CDR3 runs 16 residues. V gave up 3 bases and J gave up 2 bases, with 16 bases separating them. The CDR3 DNA is TGTGCCAGCAGTTTTCCCTCAGGGGCAGCAAACACTGAAGCTTTCTTT. Protein sequence: CASSFPSGAANTEAFF.

The J gene is TRBJ2-1, the V gene TRBV19; 7 bases map to TRBD1. J gave up 0 bases and V 6 bases, and 11 bases lay outside the gene matches. The CDR3 totals 17 residues. Germline V gene lookup returns CDR1 LNHDA and CDR2 SQIVND (reference sequence). The CDR3 DNA follows: TGTGCCAGTAGCTTTCCTCCCGGGACAGCCTCCTACAATGAGCAGTTCTTC. Its translation: CASSFPPGTASYNEQFF.

V and J are TRBV7-2 and TRBJ2-3; D not certain. Trimming took off 5 bases at V and 3 bases at J, with 6 bases between the two ends. Germline V CDR1 and CDR2: SGHTA, FQGNSA. This CDR3 spans 12 amino acids. For the CDR3, the DNA is TGTGCCAGCAGCCCGCCTACAGATACGCAGTATTTT. It specifies CASSPPTDTQYF.

The chain has TRBV25-1 and TRBJ1-6; TRBD1 is a possible D gene (6 bases). Trimming shortened V by 6 bases and J by 7 bases, and 13 bases separated the two germline ends. This CDR3 has 14 residues. Germline-derived CDR1 and CDR2 are MGHDK and SYGVNS. CDR3 in amino acids: CASRTQGENSPLHF. DNA for the CDR3: TGTGCCAGCAGAACACAGGGAGAAAATTCACCCCTCCACTTT.

The chain joins TRBV6-6 to TRBJ2-7; 9 positions agree with TRBD2. This CDR3 region has 14 residues. In germline, CDR1 is MNHNY, CDR2 SVGAGI (reference sequence). J gave up 7 bases and V 6 bases, and 10 bases lay outside the gene matches. CDR3 protein: CASRNSGGKGEQYF. The CDR3 bases are TGTGCCAGCAGAAACAGCGGGGGGAAGGGTGAGCAGTACTTC.

The V and J genes are TRBV5-8 and TRBJ2-6, with TRBD1 matching over 7 bases. This CDR3 comprises 17 residues. V lost 4 bases to trimming and J lost 0 bases; unmatched junction nucleotides: 7. From germline, CDR1 is SGHTS and CDR2 YDEGEE. CDR3 DNA sequence: TGTGCCAGCAGCCCGGGACAGTTCTTCTCTGGGGCCAACGTCCTGACTTTC. This codes for CASSPGQFFSGANVLTF.

The table lists this clone with a count of one. This chain joins TRBV6-5 and TRBJ2-5; perhaps TRBD1 as D (5 bases). The V gene's germline CDR1 is MNHEY and CDR2 SVGAGI. V shed 6 bases and J shed 9 bases, with 17 bases lying between them. This CDR3 comprises 13 residues. The CDR3 DNA follows: TGTGCCAGCAGACCTGGCCCAGGGATGTCCCAGTACTTC. Translation: CASRPGPGMSQYF.

This chain connects TRBV7-2 to TRBJ1-5, with 11 bases fitting TRBD1. The CDR3 is 18 amino acids. J lost 4 bases, V lost 2 bases, and 10 bases had no gene match. The V gene's germline CDR1 is SGHTA and CDR2 FQGNSA. CDR3 sequence: CASSLLIRTGGENQPQHF. CDR3 bases: TGTGCCAGCAGCTTACTCATTAGGACAGGGGGCGAAAATCAGCCCCAGCATTTT.

The J gene is TRBJ1-2, the V gene TRBV29-1; 7 nucleotides align to TRBD1. This CDR3 has 13 residues. With V trimmed by 1 base and J by 8 bases, 7 bases remained unmatched. Per the germline V gene, CDR1 is SQVTM and CDR2 is ANQGSEA. The CDR3 DNA reads as TGCAGCGTTGAAGGACAGGGCCTGGGAGGCTACACCTTC. Its translation: CSVEGQGLGGYTF. Using reference TRBV29-1 and TRBJ1-2 for the parts outside the CDR3, the full variable domain is SAVISQKPSRDICQRGTSLTIQCQVDSQVTMMFWYRQQPGQSLTLIATANQGSEATYESGFVIDKFPISRPNLTFSTLTVSNMSPEDSSIYLCSVEGQGLGGYTFGSGTRLTVV.

J is TRBJ2-7 and V is TRBV7-2; 7 bases are shared with TRBD1. Trimming took 2 bases from V and 0 from J; bases not matched to a gene: 4. CDR3 length equals 15 residues. Germline values: CDR1 SGHTA, CDR2 FQGNSA. This CDR3 reads CASSLSGQSSYEQYF. The DNA of the CDR3 is TGTGCCAGCAGCTTATCGGGACAGAGCTCCTACGAGCAGTACTTC. The variable domain in full, completed from reference TRBV7-2 and TRBJ2-7, reads GAGVSQSPSNKVTEKGKDVELRCDPISGHTALYWYRQSLGQGLEFLIYFQGNSAPDKSGLPSDRFSAERTGGSVSTLTIQRTQQEDSAVYLCASSLSGQSSYEQYFGPGTRLTVT.

The CDR3 loop is CASSLNRNTGELFF. The DNA for the CDR3 is TGCGCCAGCAGCTTGAACAGGAACACCGGGGAGCTGTTTTTT. The chain carries TRBV5-1 and TRBJ2-2; no firm D call. Trimming left V 1 base short and J 1 base short, with 5 bases between. The germline V gene encodes CDR1 SGHRS and CDR2 YFSETQ. There are 14 residues in the CDR3.

The V gene is TRBV7-3, the J gene TRBJ1-2; 7 positions match TRBD1. Germline loops: CDR1 SGHTA, CDR2 FQGTGA. The CDR3 is 13 amino acids. V gave up 5 bases and J gave up 9 bases; unmatched junction bases: 9. In nucleotides, the CDR3 is TGTGCCAGCAGCGTCCCAGGGGGAGCGCGCTACACCTTC. Amino acids: CASSVPGGARYTF.

The V gene is TRBV11-2, the J gene TRBJ2-4, with D perhaps TRBD2 (6 bases). Trimming stripped 3 bases from V and 6 bases from J, with 15 bases between. CDR3 length: 15 residues. The germline V gene encodes CDR1 SGHAT and CDR2 FQNNGV. The CDR3 DNA reads as TGTGCCAGCAGCTTCGGGGAATCGGGACTAAACATTCAGTACTTC. Protein sequence: CASSFGESGLNIQYF.